This is a list of T cell receptor beta chains from one sample in a study of human T cells and chemical hapten exposure. TCRdb re-called the RACE reads through MiXCR, storing one row per CDR3 protein. The sample lists roughly 130,000 distinct CDR3 sequences; about 11% were seen once. The input for sequencing was whole blood, taken in connection with sensitization to the hapten diphenylcyclopropenone (DPC). These receptors all stem from a woman in her fifties or sixties with alopecia areata. Some clones in this sample may be carry-over from other donors' samples. Both conserved end residues are part of each CDR3. A D gene is named only where the DNA matches it firmly. For some rows the clone size is stated as once, few or many, or as a class when expanded; others skip it.

length	D	V	J	size	CDR3	DNA
13	-	TRBV20-1	TRBJ2-3	few	CSAITGVSDTQYF	TGCAGTGCTATAACGGGGGTCTCAGATACGCAGTATTTT
14	TRBD2	TRBV6-2/TRBV6-3	TRBJ2-1	many	CASRGGGSYNEQFF	TGTGCCAGCAGAGGCGGGGGTTCCTACAATGAGCAGTTCTTC
17	TRBD1	TRBV12-3/TRBV12-4	TRBJ2-3	many	CASSAGTGALGTDTQYF	TGTGCCAGCAGTGCGGGGACAGGCGCCCTCGGCACAGATACGCAGTATTTT
13	-	TRBV30	TRBJ2-1	-	CAWSGTAYNEQFF	TGTGCCTGGAGTGGGACTGCATACAATGAGCAGTTCTTC
14	-	TRBV2	TRBJ1-5	few	CASSGRKSNQPQHF	TGTGCCAGCAGTGGCAGGAAAAGCAATCAGCCCCAGCATTTT
12	-	TRBV7-6	TRBJ2-1	few	CASSLVNNEQFF	TGTGCCAGCAGCTTGGTCAACAATGAGCAGTTCTTC
17	TRBD2	TRBV28	TRBJ2-1	-	CASSSSSSGSSYNEQFF	TGTGCCAGCAGTTCCTCCTCTAGCGGGAGCTCCTACAATGAGCAGTTCTTC
15	-	TRBV28	TRBJ2-4	few	CASSLTTGLKNIQYF	TGTGCCAGCAGTTTAACCACAGGTCTAAAAAACATTCAGTACTTC
12	-	TRBV3-1	TRBJ2-2	many	CASSRTTGELFF	TGTGCCAGCAGCCGAACGACCGGGGAGCTGTTTTTT
14	-	TRBV20-1	TRBJ2-6	-	CSASWDSGANVLTF	TGCAGTGCTAGTTGGGACTCTGGGGCCAACGTCCTGACTTTC
15	TRBD1	TRBV12-3/TRBV12-4	TRBJ1-5	many	CASSLADRTHQPQHF	TGTGCCAGCAGTTTAGCGGACAGGACACATCAGCCCCAGCATTTT
15	-	TRBV20-1	TRBJ2-7	few	CSASAVWASSYEQYF	TGCAGTGCTAGCGCGGTCTGGGCGAGCTCCTACGAGCAGTACTTC
13	-	TRBV6-2/TRBV6-3	TRBJ1-5	-	CASSYSTGRPQHF	TGTGCCAGCAGTTACTCGACAGGTCGGCCCCAGCATTTT
13	-	TRBV29-1	TRBJ1-6	-	CSVSLTVDSPLHF	TGCAGCGTTTCCCTAACGGTGGATTCACCCCTCCACTTT
15	-	TRBV5-5	TRBJ2-5	few	CASSPSTGRRETQYF	TGTGCCAGCAGCCCATCTACGGGGAGGCGGGAGACCCAGTACTTC
14	-	TRBV5-1	TRBJ2-3	-	CASSSADFTDTQYF	TGCGCCAGCAGCTCCGCCGATTTCACAGATACGCAGTATTTT
13	-	TRBV12-5	TRBJ1-1	-	CASGLGGGTEAFF	TGTGCTAGTGGTTTGGGGGGGGGCACTGAAGCTTTCTTT
16	TRBD1	TRBV20-1	TRBJ1-6	few	CSARPSGGAQNSPLHF	TGCAGTGCTAGGCCGTCAGGGGGCGCGCAGAATTCACCCCTCCACTTT
15	TRBD1	TRBV20-1	TRBJ1-5	-	CSAQQGLGGNQPQHF	TGCAGTGCCCAACAGGGGCTAGGCGGCAATCAGCCCCAGCATTTT
11	-	TRBV20-1	TRBJ1-2	-	CSARDNYGYTF	TGCAGTGCTAGGGATAACTATGGCTACACCTTC
16	TRBD1	TRBV27	TRBJ1-2	-	CASRGQGAPFNYGYTF	TGTGCCAGCCGCGGACAGGGGGCCCCCTTTAACTATGGCTACACCTTC
13	-	TRBV6-2/TRBV6-3	TRBJ2-7	-	CASNLGLTYEQYF	TGTGCCAGCAACCTGGGCCTAACCTACGAGCAGTACTTC
14	TRBD1	TRBV6-6	TRBJ1-4	-	CASTPGTGGEKLFF	TGTGCCAGCACCCCTGGGACAGGGGGTGAAAAACTGTTTTTT
13	-	TRBV28	TRBJ1-6	-	CASSAFIDSPLHF	TGTGCCAGCAGCGCGTTTATTGATTCACCCCTCCACTTT
14	-	TRBV9	TRBJ2-6	many	CASSGGVGANVLTF	TGTGCCAGCAGCGGAGGGGTTGGGGCCAACGTCCTGACTTTC
15	-	TRBV7-7	TRBJ1-6	few	CASSPLWSTDSPLHF	TGTGCCAGCAGCCCCCTCTGGTCCACGGATTCACCCCTCCACTTT
16	-	TRBV28	TRBJ2-5	few	CASSPLLGELPETQYF	TGTGCCAGCAGTCCGCTCTTGGGAGAACTTCCCGAGACCCAGTACTTC
14	TRBD1	TRBV27	TRBJ1-5	-	CASRPTGLNQPQHF	TGTGCCAGCAGACCGACAGGGCTCAATCAGCCCCAGCATTTT